This T cell receptor (beta chain) was captured by sequencing in a study of blood T cell repertoires in COVID-19. Study-wide context: PBMCs, B-cell-depleted T cells, or T cells were the source of the cDNA or gDNA that made up the material.

The CDR3 is 15 amino acids. Germline V lookup: CDR1 SGHVS, CDR2 FQNEAQ. Trimming cost V 3 bases and J 4 bases, with 16 bases left between them. In the original workflow: Amplified reference gene primers provided the basis for estimating nucleated cell counts. Method: immunoSEQ multiplex PCR; TCRdb's copy keeps in-frame clones and lacks some. V, J and clone size reflect that table, while D and trimming were determined from the DNA. Of fewer than 120,000 clones in the sample, nearly 90% were seen once. V is TRBV7-8 and J is TRBJ2-7; D might be TRBD1 (6 bases). The material sequenced was peripheral blood. The origin of this receptor is a human donor in a cohort sampled during active COVID-19. In DNA, the CDR3 is TGTGCCAGCAGCTTGGTGGAACAGGGCCCTTACGAGCAGTACTTC. Amino acid sequence: CASSLVEQGPYEQYF. Variable domain in full (rest from reference TRBV7-8 and TRBJ2-7): GAGVSQSPRYKVAKRGQDVALRCDPISGHVSLFWYQQALGQGPEFLTYFQNEAQLDKSGLPSDRFFAERPEGSVSTLKIQRTQQEDSAVYLCASSLVEQGPYEQYFGPGTRLTVT.